This T cell receptor (beta chain) was found in a study of blood T cells in healthy people across ages. As for this clonotype: Its target is unknown.

It was with a sample-barcoded 5' primer and a J-beta primer mix that a second PCR of about 6 to 12 cycles was run. TCRdb fed the 5' RACE reads into MiXCR, producing one record per CDR3 protein. The table includes around 1.7 million distinct CDR3 sequences, over 25% detected once. Whole-study findings and limits: Since the PBMCs were unsorted, naive and antigen-experienced cells could not be conclusively compared.

The CDR3 sequence is 17 residues long. Germline loops: CDR1 SGHRS, CDR2 YFSETQ. V gave up 4 bases and J gave up 7 bases; unmatched junction bases: 11. The clonotype was recovered from a woman in her 30s in good health. Material: blood. The rearrangement links TRBV5-1 to TRBJ2-7, with TRBD2 identical over 16 bases. Here the CDR3 DNA reads TGCGCCAGCAGCACGACCCCGGGACTAGCGGGGGGGAATGAGCAGTACTTC. It yields the protein CASSTTPGLAGGNEQYF. Full variable domain (remainder filled in from reference TRBV5-1 and TRBJ2-7): KAGVTQTPRYLIKTRGQQVTLSCSPISGHRSVSWYQQTPGQGLQFLFEYFSETQRNKGNFPGRFSGRQFSNSRSEMNVSTLELGDSALYLCASSTTPGLAGGNEQYFGPGTRLTVT.